This T cell receptor (beta chain) appears in the sequencing data of a study of cytomegalovirus exposure and HLA in healthy donors. Study in general: The same platform used for the 600 to 750 first-cohort repertoires was also used for the approximately 120 validation repertoires, as a later analysis reported.

A remark on this clone: Its specificity is unknown.

Here immunoSEQ multiplex PCR was the method, and the copy in TCRdb shows in-frame clones only, minus some. This table holds about 240,000 clones, just under 90% found once. The CDR3 consists of 14 residues. V was trimmed by 3 bases and J by 5 bases, leaving 11 bases between them. Germline CDR1 reads SGHTA; CDR2 reads FQGNSA. Findings of the study overall: Testing in vitro showed three CMV-associated chains specific for CMV antigens. Cytomegalovirus association was listed for 164 TCR beta chains. The dataset shows that most TCR sequences were rare, while some public TCRs occurred in many donors.

This sequence was found in a young man in good health and CMV-seronegative. The sequenced sample was PBMCs. The genes are TRBV7-2 and TRBJ1-5; weak D call: TRBD1 (5 bases). The CDR3 DNA sequence: TGTGCCAGCAGCTTTTCCCTAGGGGATCAGCCCCAGCATTTT. This sequence encodes CASSFSLGDQPQHF.